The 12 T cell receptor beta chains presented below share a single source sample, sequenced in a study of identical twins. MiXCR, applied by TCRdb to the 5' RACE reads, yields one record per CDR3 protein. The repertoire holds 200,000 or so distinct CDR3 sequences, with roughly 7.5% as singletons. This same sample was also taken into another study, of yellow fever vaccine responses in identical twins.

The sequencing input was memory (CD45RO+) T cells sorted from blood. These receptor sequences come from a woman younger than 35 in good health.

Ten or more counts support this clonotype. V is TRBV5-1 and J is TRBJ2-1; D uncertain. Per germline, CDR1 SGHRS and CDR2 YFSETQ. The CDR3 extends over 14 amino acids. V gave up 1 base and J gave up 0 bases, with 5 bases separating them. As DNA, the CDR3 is TGCGCCAGCAGCTTGTGGAGCTCCTACAATGAGCAGTTCTTC. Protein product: CASSLWSSYNEQFF.

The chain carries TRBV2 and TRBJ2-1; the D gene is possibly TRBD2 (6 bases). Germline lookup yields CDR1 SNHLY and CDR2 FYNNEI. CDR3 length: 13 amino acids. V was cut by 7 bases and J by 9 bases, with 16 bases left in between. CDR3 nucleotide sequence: TGTGCCAGCACCCCCGGAGGGTCCTCTGAGCAGTTCTTC. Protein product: CASTPGGSSEQFF.

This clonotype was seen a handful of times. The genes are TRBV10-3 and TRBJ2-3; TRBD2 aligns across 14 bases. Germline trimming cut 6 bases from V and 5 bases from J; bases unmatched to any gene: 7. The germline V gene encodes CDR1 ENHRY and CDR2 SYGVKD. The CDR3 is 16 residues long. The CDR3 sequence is CAIRATSGGAEDTQYF. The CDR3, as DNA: TGTGCCATCAGAGCGACTAGCGGGGGGGCCGAAGATACGCAGTATTTT.

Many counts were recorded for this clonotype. CDR3 amino acids: CASSFPMREQYF. The CDR3 DNA reads TGTGCCAGCAGCTTCCCTATGCGCGAGCAGTACTTC. The gene calls are TRBV7-2 and TRBJ2-7; no clear D gene. V was clipped by 3 bases and J by 6 bases, with 9 bases between them. Per germline, CDR1 SGHTA and CDR2 FQGNSA. This CDR3 is 12 amino acids long.

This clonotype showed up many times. The CDR3 bases are TGCAGCGTTCAGGGGGTGGGGTTCGAGCAGTACTTC. This gives the protein CSVQGVGFEQYF. The chain couples TRBV29-1 to TRBJ2-7; TRBD1 matches 7 bases. V was clipped by 5 bases and J by 6 bases; unmatched bases: 7. Germline V CDR1 and CDR2: SQVTM, ANQGSEA. The CDR3 runs 12 residues.

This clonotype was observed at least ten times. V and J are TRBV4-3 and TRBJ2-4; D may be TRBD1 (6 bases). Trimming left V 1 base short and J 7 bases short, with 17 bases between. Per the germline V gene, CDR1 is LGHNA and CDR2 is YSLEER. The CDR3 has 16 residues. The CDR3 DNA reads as TGCGCCAGCAGCCAAGGATCGCCAGGGGCAGCGAACATTCAGTACTTC. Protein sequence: CASSQGSPGAANIQYF.

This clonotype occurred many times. This CDR3 reads CASSTTHEQFF. CDR3 coding DNA: TGTGCCAGCAGCACAACCCATGAGCAGTTCTTC. The chain recombines TRBV12-3 or TRBV12-4 with TRBJ2-1; D is unclear. With 6 bases removed from V and 8 bases from J, the gap between germline ends came to 8 bases. The CDR3 totals 11 residues.

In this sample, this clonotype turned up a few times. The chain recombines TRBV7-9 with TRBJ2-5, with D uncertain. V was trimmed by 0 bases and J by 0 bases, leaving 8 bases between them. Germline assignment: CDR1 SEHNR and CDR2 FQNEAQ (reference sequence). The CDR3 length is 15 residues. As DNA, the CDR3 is TGTGCCAGCAGCTTAGCGTTTGGCTACCAAGAGACCCAGTACTTC. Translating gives CASSLAFGYQETQYF.

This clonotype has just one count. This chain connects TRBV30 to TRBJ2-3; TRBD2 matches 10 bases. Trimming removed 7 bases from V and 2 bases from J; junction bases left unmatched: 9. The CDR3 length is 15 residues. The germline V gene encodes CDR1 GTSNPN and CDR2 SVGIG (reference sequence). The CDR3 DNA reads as TGTGCCTATCGACTAGCGGGCGTAAACACAGATACGCAGTATTTT. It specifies CAYRLAGVNTDTQYF.

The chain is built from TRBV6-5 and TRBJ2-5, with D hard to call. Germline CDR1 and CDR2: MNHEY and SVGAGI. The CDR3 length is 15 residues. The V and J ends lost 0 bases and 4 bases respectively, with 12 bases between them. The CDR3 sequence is CASSYSIGYGETQYF. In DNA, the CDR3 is TGTGCCAGCAGTTACTCGATAGGGTATGGAGAGACCCAGTACTTC.

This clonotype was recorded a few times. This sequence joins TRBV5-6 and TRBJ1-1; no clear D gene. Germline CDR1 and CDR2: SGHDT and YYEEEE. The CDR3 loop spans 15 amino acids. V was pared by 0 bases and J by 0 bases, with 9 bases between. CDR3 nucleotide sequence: TGTGCCAGCAGCTTGGACTCAGCACTGAACACTGAAGCTTTCTTT. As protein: CASSLDSALNTEAFF.

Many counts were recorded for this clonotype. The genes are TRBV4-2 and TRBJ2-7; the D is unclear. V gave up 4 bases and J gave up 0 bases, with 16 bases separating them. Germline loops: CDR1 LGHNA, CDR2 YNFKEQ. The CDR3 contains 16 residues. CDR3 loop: CASSLSRAESSYEQYF. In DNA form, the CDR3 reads TGTGCCAGCAGCCTATCTAGGGCGGAAAGCTCCTACGAGCAGTACTTC.